These T cell receptor beta chains were read from a single sample in a study of T cell responses to AZD1222 COVID-19 vaccine. Profiled with immunoSEQ multiplex PCR; TCRdb holds only in-frame clones, not every one. The sample contains some 82,000 clones, 85% to 90% of which appear only once. This specimen consisted of peripheral blood, obtained on day 0 of AZD1222 vaccination. Receptor source: an adult in good health. Each CDR3 is given with its conserved first and last residue. A D gene is named only where the DNA matches it firmly. For some rows the clone size is stated as once, few or many, or as a class when expanded; others skip it.

TRBV5-1	once	TRBJ1-2	TRBD1	CASSTRQGANYGYTF	TGCGCCAGCAGCACGAGACAGGGGGCAAACTATGGCTACACCTTC
TRBV7-9	NA	TRBJ1-1	TRBD1	CASKTGSNTEAFF	TGTGCCAGCAAGACAGGGTCGAACACTGAAGCTTTCTTT
TRBV25-1	NA	TRBJ2-1	TRBD2	CASTASSGPYNEQFF	TGTGCCAGCACTGCCTCTAGCGGTCCCTACAATGAGCAGTTCTTC
TRBV19	NA	TRBJ1-1	TRBD1	CASRGQGALSEAFF	TGTGCCAGTCGAGGACAGGGGGCCTTATCTGAAGCTTTCTTT
TRBV6-4	NA	TRBJ1-2	TRBD1	CASSDSGGDRVGGYTF	TGTGCCAGCAGTGACTCGGGAGGGGACAGGGTCGGTGGCTACACCTTC
TRBV5-1	NA	TRBJ2-3	NA	CASSLGQATSTDTQYF	TGCGCCAGCAGCTTGGGCCAGGCTACTAGCACAGATACGCAGTATTTT
TRBV9	NA	TRBJ1-2	NA	CASSSTGGGPTYGYTF	TGTGCCAGCAGCTCCACGGGTGGGGGTCCCACCTATGGCTACACCTTC
TRBV4-3	NA	TRBJ1-2	NA	CASSQEVVSVNYGYTF	TGCGCCAGCAGCCAAGAGGTGGTTAGCGTGAACTATGGCTACACCTTC
TRBV6-5	NA	TRBJ1-2	NA	CASYREDSGYTF	TGTGCCAGCTATAGGGAGGACTCTGGCTACACCTTC
TRBV7-9	NA	TRBJ1-2	NA	CASSRTVEKDGYTF	TGTGCCAGCAGCCGGACGGTCGAAAAGGATGGCTACACCTTC
TRBV5-1	NA	TRBJ1-2	NA	CASSYSANYGYTF	TGCGCCAGCAGCTATTCCGCTAACTATGGCTACACCTTC
TRBV19	NA	TRBJ1-5	NA	CASSNDLVRGWQPQHF	TGTGCCAGTAGCAATGACTTAGTGAGAGGTTGGCAGCCCCAGCATTTT
TRBV6-1	NA	TRBJ1-6	NA	CASSETNRNSPLHF	TGTGCCAGCAGTGAGACGAACAGAAATTCACCCCTCCACTTT
TRBV14	NA	TRBJ2-2	TRBD2	CASSRAGGTGELFF	TGTGCCAGCAGCCGAGCGGGGGGGACCGGGGAGCTGTTTTTT
TRBV5-1	NA	TRBJ1-4	TRBD1	CASSLGGGREKLFF	TGCGCCAGCAGCTTGGGAGGGGGCCGGGAAAAACTGTTTTTT
TRBV5-1	NA	TRBJ2-7	NA	CASSRTAYEQYF	TGCGCCAGCAGCAGGACAGCCTACGAGCAGTACTTC
TRBV6-2/TRBV6-3	NA	TRBJ2-2	TRBD2	CASSTWTSGGGELFF	TGTGCCAGCAGCACCTGGACTAGCGGGGGCGGGGAGCTGTTTTTT
TRBV6-5	NA	TRBJ1-2	NA	CASSYSSEVSYTF	TGTGCCAGCAGTTACTCGTCAGAAGTAAGCTACACCTTC
TRBV30	NA	TRBJ1-5	NA	CAWARHEGLGNQPQHF	TGTGCCTGGGCTAGACACGAAGGGTTGGGCAATCAGCCCCAGCATTTT
TRBV2	NA	TRBJ2-1	TRBD2	CASSVRLAGWFF	TGTGCCAGCAGTGTTAGACTAGCGGGGTGGTTCTTC
TRBV6-2/TRBV6-3	NA	TRBJ2-7	TRBD1	CASSTAGTVGQSEQYF	TGTGCCAGCAGTACCGCCGGGACAGTCGGGCAAAGCGAGCAGTACTTC
TRBV5-5	NA	TRBJ2-6	NA	CASSLVPGANVLTF	TGTGCCAGCAGCTTGGTCCCTGGGGCCAACGTCCTGACTTTC
TRBV11-2	NA	TRBJ2-7	NA	CASRMGFGVKPYEQYF	TGTGCCAGCAGAATGGGGTTCGGGGTAAAGCCCTACGAGCAGTACTTC
TRBV5-4	NA	TRBJ1-1	NA	CASSWQGNTEAFF	TGTGCCAGCAGCTGGCAGGGGAACACTGAAGCTTTCTTT
TRBV4-3	NA	TRBJ2-1	NA	CASSQLGRNNEQFF	TGCGCCAGCAGCCAATTAGGTAGAAACAATGAGCAGTTCTTC
TRBV19	NA	TRBJ1-5	NA	CASIDPTGIFDQPQHF	TGTGCCAGTATTGACCCCACAGGGATCTTCGATCAGCCCCAGCATTTT
TRBV5-6	NA	TRBJ1-2	TRBD1	CASSPARDRAKWVYGYTF	TGTGCCAGCAGCCCGGCGCGGGACAGGGCAAAATGGGTCTATGGCTACACCTTC
TRBV11-2	NA	TRBJ2-5	NA	CASSSVGQETQYF	TGTGCCAGCAGTTCTGTGGGCCAAGAGACCCAGTACTTC
TRBV19	NA	TRBJ2-1	TRBD2	CASSSGGAGRYEQFF	TGTGCCAGTAGTAGCGGGGGGGCAGGTAGATATGAGCAGTTCTTC
TRBV27	NA	TRBJ2-7	NA	CASSFLGGLDEQYF	TGTGCCAGCAGTTTCTTAGGCGGGTTGGACGAGCAGTACTTC
TRBV12-3/TRBV12-4	NA	TRBJ2-2	TRBD2	CASKLGGVGELFF	TGTGCCAGCAAATTGGGGGGGGTCGGGGAGCTGTTTTTT
TRBV7-3	NA	TRBJ1-1	TRBD1	CASSLDRGDTEAFF	TGTGCCAGCAGCTTAGACAGGGGAGACACTGAAGCTTTCTTT
TRBV30	NA	TRBJ2-1	TRBD2	CAWTPGLVKFF	TGTGCCTGGACGCCGGGACTAGTTAAGTTCTTC
TRBV5-4	NA	TRBJ1-2	NA	CASSRGSGDSPYGYTF	TGTGCCAGCAGCAGGGGGTCAGGGGACTCCCCCTATGGCTACACCTTC
TRBV7-9	NA	TRBJ2-3	TRBD2	CASSLTLAGGFDTQYF	TGTGCCAGCAGCTTGACACTAGCGGGGGGTTTTGATACGCAGTATTTT
TRBV5-1	NA	TRBJ1-1	NA	CASSLVMGTEAFF	TGCGCCAGCAGCTTGGTTATGGGCACTGAAGCTTTCTTT
TRBV19	NA	TRBJ1-1	NA	CASSPQERDTEAFF	TGTGCCAGTAGTCCACAGGAAAGGGACACTGAAGCTTTCTTT
TRBV6-6	NA	TRBJ2-3	NA	CASSRGGIGSGGTDTQYF	TGTGCCAGCAGTCGAGGGGGCATTGGGAGCGGGGGCACAGATACGCAGTATTTT
TRBV15	NA	TRBJ1-1	NA	CATSRITGKNTEAFF	TGTGCCACCAGCAGAATAACAGGGAAGAACACTGAAGCTTTCTTT
TRBV4-1	NA	TRBJ1-2	NA	CASSQDGGYYGYTF	TGCGCCAGCAGCCAAGATGGGGGGTACTATGGCTACACCTTC
TRBV5-1	NA	TRBJ1-1	NA	CASRYGPNTEAFF	TGCGCCAGCAGGTACGGACCGAACACTGAAGCTTTCTTT
TRBV4-3	NA	TRBJ1-1	NA	CASSQSRQMNTEAFF	TGCGCCAGCAGCCAATCTAGACAGATGAACACTGAAGCTTTCTTT
TRBV2	NA	TRBJ1-2	TRBD1	CASSTTGQYYGYTF	TGTGCCAGCAGTACCACGGGACAGTACTATGGCTACACCTTC
TRBV29-1	NA	TRBJ1-6	TRBD1	CSVATGGNSPLHF	TGCAGCGTCGCAACAGGGGGGAATTCACCCCTCCACTTT
TRBV19	few	TRBJ1-6	TRBD1	CASSIGQGLSNSPLHF	TGTGCCAGTAGTATCGGACAGGGATTGAGTAATTCACCCCTCCACTTT
TRBV19	NA	TRBJ1-1	TRBD1	CASSINRGRPGNTEAFF	TGTGCCAGTAGTATTAACAGGGGGCGACCGGGGAACACTGAAGCTTTCTTT
TRBV5-1	NA	TRBJ1-2	NA	CASSGGPALHYGYTF	TGCGCCAGCAGCGGAGGGCCCGCCCTACACTATGGCTACACCTTC
TRBV19	NA	TRBJ1-5	TRBD1	CASYSGQGYQPQHF	TGTGCCAGTTATTCAGGACAGGGATATCAGCCCCAGCATTTT
TRBV6-5	NA	TRBJ1-5	TRBD1	CASSPDRGNQPQHF	TGTGCCAGCAGTCCGGACAGGGGAAATCAGCCCCAGCATTTT
TRBV7-2	once	TRBJ1-2	NA	CASSFPPPLRGNYGYTF	TGTGCCAGCAGCTTCCCCCCCCCGTTAAGGGGTAACTATGGCTACACCTTC
TRBV6-5	NA	TRBJ1-6	TRBD1	CASSYGTAPQSSLHF	TGTGCCAGCAGCTACGGGACAGCACCCCAAAGTTCCCTCCACTTT
TRBV3-1/TRBV3-2	NA	TRBJ2-5	TRBD2	CASSQGGGLASAQYF	TGTGCCAGCAGCCAAGGGGGGGGACTAGCTTCGGCCCAGTACTTC
TRBV18	NA	TRBJ2-7	NA	CASSLLLTEQYF	TGTGCCAGCTCACTTCTTTTAACCGAGCAGTACTTC
TRBV21-1	NA	TRBJ2-5	NA	CASSPLESETQYF	TGTGCCAGCAGCCCTCTTGAATCAGAGACCCAGTACTTC
TRBV18	NA	TRBJ2-3	NA	CASSPQYGQWDTDTQYF	TGTGCCAGCTCACCACAGTACGGACAGTGGGACACAGATACGCAGTATTTT
TRBV2	NA	TRBJ2-2	TRBD1	CASNRQGANTGELFF	TGTGCCAGCAATAGACAGGGGGCGAACACCGGGGAGCTGTTTTTT
TRBV19	NA	TRBJ2-3	NA	CASSWGGPTDTQYF	TGTGCCAGTAGTTGGGGCGGACCCACAGATACGCAGTATTTT
TRBV12-3/TRBV12-4	NA	TRBJ1-3	NA	CASRHHSGNTIYF	TGTGCCAGCAGACACCACTCTGGAAACACCATATATTTT
TRBV5-1	NA	TRBJ1-2	NA	CASSSVRGGYTF	TGCGCCAGCAGCTCCGTAAGGGGAGGCTACACCTTC
TRBV5-4	NA	TRBJ1-1	NA	CASSYIEGEGNTEAFF	TGTGCCAGCAGCTACATTGAGGGCGAAGGGAACACTGAAGCTTTCTTT